Below are 10 T cell receptor beta chains sequenced from a single sample in a study of Ad26.COV2.S vaccination and SARS-CoV-2 variants. Described treatment: some 19 received Ad26.COV2.S at low or high dose, single or two shots; about 5 received placebo; per-sample allocation not given. Sampling was done on day 63 after the first vaccine or placebo injection. TCRdb's table, derived via immunoSEQ multiplex PCR, lists solely in-frame clones and lacks some. The table includes about 220,000 clones, around nine tenths detected once. Sequenced here: peripheral blood, sampled in a trial of Ad26.COV2.S vaccine versus placebo. Every receptor here comes from a person aged 18-65 years who received the Ad26.COV2.S COVID-19 vaccine or a placebo.

The chain combines TRBV5-1 with TRBJ2-1, with D possibly being TRBD1 (6 bases). The CDR3 spans 15 residues. Trimming removed 4 bases from V and 7 bases from J, with 18 bases in between. Germline V lookup: CDR1 SGHRS, CDR2 YFSETQ. DNA of the CDR3: TGCGCCAGCAGCCAAGACACAGGGAATTCTAATGAGCAGTTCTTC. Translation gives CASSQDTGNSNEQFF. The full variable domain, with the rest looked up from reference TRBV5-1 and TRBJ2-1, is KAGVTQTPRYLIKTRGQQVTLSCSPISGHRSVSWYQQTPGQGLQFLFEYFSETQRNKGNFPGRFSGRQFSNSRSEMNVSTLELGDSALYLCASSQDTGNSNEQFFGPGTRLTVL.

This clone has a single count. The rearrangement uses TRBV6-5 and TRBJ1-6, with D possibly matching TRBD1 (6 bases). This CDR3 contains 16 residues. Germline V gene sequence: CDR1 MNHEY, CDR2 SVGAGI. V lost 4 bases and J 9 bases, leaving 19 bases between the germline ends. The CDR3 spells CASSSRGGAIISPLHF. The CDR3 coding sequence is TGTGCCAGCAGTTCCCGCGGGGGGGCGATTATTTCACCCCTCCACTTT.

V usage is TRBV27 and J usage is TRBJ1-6, with D perhaps TRBD1 (6 bases). Germline-derived CDR1 and CDR2 are MNHEY and SMNVEV (reference sequence). The CDR3 spans 16 residues. V was cut by 3 bases and J by 7 bases, with 16 bases left in between. This CDR3 is CASSFAIGQWNSPLHF. The CDR3 DNA reads TGTGCCAGCAGTTTTGCTATCGGACAGTGGAATTCACCCCTCCACTTT.

The V and J genes are TRBV30 and TRBJ2-7; D may correspond to TRBD1 or TRBD2 (6 bases each). The CDR3 spans 16 residues. Trimming removed 2 bases from V and 7 bases from J, with 24 bases in between. The V gene's germline CDR1 is GTSNPN and CDR2 SVGIG (reference sequence). This chain's CDR3 is CAWSRGGLRKPWEQYF. In nucleotides, the CDR3 is TGTGCCTGGAGTAGAGGGGGACTTCGGAAGCCTTGGGAGCAGTACTTC.

The chain has TRBV10-3 and TRBJ1-1, with D perhaps TRBD1 (5 bases). Trimming cost V 2 bases and J 5 bases, with 9 bases left between them. Germline values: CDR1 ENHRY, CDR2 SYGVKD. This CDR3 is built from 13 residues. CDR3 sequence reads: CAISEQGKTEAFF. CDR3 sequence (DNA): TGTGCCATCAGTGAGCAGGGTAAGACTGAAGCTTTCTTT.

The rearrangement links TRBV7-9 to TRBJ2-5, with 7 bases lining up with TRBD1. The CDR3 totals 16 residues. The germline gives CDR1 SEHNR, CDR2 FQNEAQ (reference sequence). After removal of 2 bases from V and 4 bases from J, the junction contained 10 bases not matched to a gene. The CDR3 reads CASSLLGQAGSETQYF. In DNA form, the CDR3 reads TGTGCCAGCAGCTTATTAGGACAGGCGGGTTCAGAGACCCAGTACTTC.

The chain couples TRBV18 to TRBJ2-3, with 8 bases identical to TRBD1. CDR1 and CDR2 (germline): KGHSH, LQKENI. The V gene end was trimmed by 8 bases and the J gene end by 3 bases; junction bases not matched to a gene: 16. This CDR3 has 17 amino acids. The CDR3 region is CASTPIPGQGRTDTQYF. In DNA form, the CDR3 reads TGTGCCAGCACTCCGATCCCCGGACAGGGTAGGACAGATACGCAGTATTTT.

J is TRBJ1-5 and V is TRBV30, with D hard to call. Per the germline V gene, CDR1 is GTSNPN and CDR2 is SVGIG (reference sequence). There are 13 residues in the CDR3. Trimming stripped 7 bases from V and 2 bases from J, with 12 bases between. CDR3 residues: CAYAPMGNQPQHF. CDR3 bases: TGTGCCTACGCACCTATGGGCAATCAGCCCCAGCATTTT.

This clone occurred once. V gene TRBV28 combines with J gene TRBJ1-2, with unresolved D. Germline V CDR1 and CDR2: MDHEN, SYDVKM. V dropped 3 bases and J dropped 8 bases, with 10 bases sitting between them. This CDR3 is 12 amino acids long. The CDR3 DNA sequence: TGTGCCAGCAGTTTCGCTTCTGGGGGCTACACCTTC. Residues: CASSFASGGYTF.

V and J are TRBV19 and TRBJ2-2, with D unclear. Germline values: CDR1 LNHDA, CDR2 SQIVND (reference sequence). The CDR3 runs 15 residues. Trimming left V 1 base short and J 4 bases short, with 10 bases between. In DNA, the CDR3 is TGTGCCAGTAGTATAGTCGGGTTTGGCACCGGGGAGCTGTTTTTT. It encodes CASSIVGFGTGELFF.